The 26 T cell receptor beta chains reported below all come from one sample, sequenced in a study of CD4 T cell repertoires in COVID-19. No cognate antigen is known for these TCRs. Only in-frame clones appear in the TCRdb table, and some are missing; sequencing was by immunoSEQ multiplex PCR. The sample contains some 600 clones, about a sixth of which appear only once. The sample in question was memory CD4+ T cells, cultured in vitro, obtained after recovery from COVID-19. The receptor set was obtained from a human donor who had COVID-19.

Sample share makes this clone large. This chain joins TRBV12-3 or TRBV12-4 and TRBJ2-5; TRBD1 might be the D (5 bases). The CDR3 consists of 13 residues. Trimming cost V 5 bases and J 2 bases, with 9 bases left between them. The CDR3 loop is CASSPGLQETQYF. CDR3 sequence (DNA): TGTGCCAGCAGTCCAGGGTTACAAGAGACCCAGTACTTC.

Relative to its sample, this clone is hyperexpanded (1% or more). The V and J genes are TRBV3-1 (or the pseudogene TRBV3-2) and TRBJ2-7; D possibly matches TRBD1 or TRBD2 (5 bases each). The germline V gene has CDR1 LGHDT and CDR2 YNNKEL (reference sequence). The CDR3 spans 14 residues. V lost 3 bases and J 6 bases, leaving 15 bases between the germline ends. The CDR3 is CASSHGAREREQYF. The CDR3 region has the DNA TGTGCCAGCAGCCATGGTGCCAGGGAGCGCGAGCAGTACTTC.

By sample fraction, this clone is medium-sized (0.01 to 0.1%). Other DNA sequences within the sample encode an identical CDR3. The chain is built from TRBV29-1 and TRBJ1-2; tentatively, D is TRBD1 (5 bases). Germline-derived CDR1 and CDR2 are SQVTM and ANQGSEA. V was shortened by 1 base and J by 4 bases, with 13 bases between the two germline ends. This CDR3 spans 14 amino acids. CDR3 region: CSVEGTGGGYGYTF. CDR3 DNA sequence: TGCAGCGTTGAAGGAACAGGAGGAGGCTATGGCTACACCTTC.

V is TRBV3-1 (or the pseudogene TRBV3-2) and J is TRBJ2-3, with TRBD2 identical over 8 bases. This CDR3 comprises 16 residues. Germline loops: CDR1 LGHDT, CDR2 YNNKEL (reference sequence). J lost 2 bases, V lost 4 bases, and 8 bases had no gene match. The DNA for the CDR3 is TGTGCCAGCAGCCTACACGAGCGGGGGAACACAGATACGCAGTATTTT. Translated, it gives CASSLHERGNTDTQYF.

The chain uses TRBV29-1 and TRBJ2-1; tentatively, D is TRBD2 (7 bases). This CDR3 region has 15 residues. Germline V CDR1 and CDR2: SQVTM, ANQGSEA. Trimming took 3 bases from V and 7 from J, leaving 19 bases between them. This chain's CDR3 is CSVDFCGGARNEQFF. Written as DNA, the CDR3 is TGCAGCGTTGACTTTTGTGGGGGGGCGAGGAATGAGCAGTTCTTC.

In regard to this clone: A read error may be the cause here, since a much bigger clone is one base away. The rearrangement uses TRBV5-1 and TRBJ1-6; 7 nucleotides align to TRBD1. The germline V gene has CDR1 SGHRS and CDR2 YFSETQ. The CDR3 covers 18 residues. The trim removed 0 bases at V and 6 bases at J, leaving 12 bases unmatched. CDR3 residues: CASSLDGGGGAGNSPLHF. For the CDR3, the DNA is TGCGCCAGCAGCTTGGACGGAGGGGGCGGGGCGGGTAATTCACCCCTCCACTTT. The whole variable domain, filled in from reference TRBV5-1 and TRBJ1-6, reads KAGVTQTPRYLIKTRGQQVTLSCSPISGHRSVSWYQQTPGQGLQFLFEYFSETQRNKGNFPGRFSGRQFSNSRSEMNVSTLELGDSALYLCASSLDGGGGAGNSPLHFGNGTRLTVT.

By sample share, this clone is medium-sized. V gene TRBV5-1 combines with J gene TRBJ2-2, with unresolved D. Trimming left V 2 bases short and J 0 bases short, with 8 bases between. The CDR3 runs to 15 residues. Germline loops: CDR1 SGHRS, CDR2 YFSETQ. The CDR3 sequence: CASSFGQTNTGELFF. CDR3 bases: TGCGCCAGCAGCTTCGGGCAAACGAACACCGGGGAGCTGTTTTTT.

This clone was observed a few times. The CDR3 is CASSTGQGAHEQYF. CDR3 DNA sequence: TGCGCCAGCAGCACCGGACAGGGTGCCCACGAGCAGTACTTC. The rearrangement joins TRBV10-2 to TRBJ2-7, with 8 nucleotides matching TRBD1. CDR1 and CDR2 from the germline V gene are WSHSY and SAAADI. V lost 6 bases to trimming and J lost 5 bases; unmatched junction nucleotides: 9. The length of the CDR3 is 14 residues.

This clone was observed a handful of times. The CDR3 DNA is TGCGCCAGCAGCCCTGGCCCGGACAGGGTCGACACCGGGGAGCTGTTTTTT. Encoded protein: CASSPGPDRVDTGELFF. V usage is TRBV5-1 and J usage is TRBJ2-2; 8 positions agree with TRBD1. Germline V gene data show CDR1 as SGHRS and CDR2 as YFSETQ. V was pared by 4 bases and J by 3 bases, with 11 bases of the junction left unmatched. The length of the CDR3 is 17 residues.

By proportion, this clone is large. This chain uses TRBV11-2 with TRBJ1-1, with D uncertain. Trimming took off 5 bases at V and 2 bases at J, with 9 bases between the two ends. The CDR3 length is 13 residues. Germline CDR1 SGHAT, CDR2 FQNNGV. The CDR3 nucleotides read TGTGCCAGCAGCGTACAGACCAACACTGAAGCTTTCTTT. Amino acids: CASSVQTNTEAFF.

The chain is built from TRBV30 and TRBJ2-3; 11 nucleotides line up with TRBD2. Looked up from germline, CDR1 is GTSNPN and CDR2 is SVGIG (reference sequence). This CDR3 is built from 16 residues. J lost 2 bases, V lost 3 bases, and 7 bases had no gene match. In DNA form, the CDR3 reads TGTGCCTGGAGCCCAGGACTAGCGGGCCTCACAGATACGCAGTATTTT. The encoded protein is CAWSPGLAGLTDTQYF.

This clone is medium-sized. This chain links TRBV27 with TRBJ2-3, with D uncertain. There are 13 residues in the CDR3. The germline V gene encodes CDR1 MNHEY and CDR2 SMNVEV (reference sequence). V was shortened by 7 bases and J by 5 bases, with 13 bases between the two germline ends. The CDR3 here is CASTSRSRDTQYF. In nucleotides, the CDR3 is TGTGCCAGCACCTCCCGGAGTCGAGATACGCAGTATTTT.

The J gene is TRBJ2-3, the V gene TRBV28; TRBD1 matches 8 bases. The CDR3 has 16 residues. The germline gives CDR1 MDHEN, CDR2 SYDVKM. The junction had 13 bases not matched to a gene; V was cut back by 9 bases and J by 2 bases. The CDR3 is CASPPARDRITDTQYF. The CDR3 bases are TGTGCCAGTCCTCCCGCCCGGGACAGGATCACAGATACGCAGTATTTT.

The genes are TRBV11-2 and TRBJ1-1, with 7 bases aligning to TRBD1. This CDR3 has 13 amino acids. Germline V gene sequence: CDR1 SGHAT, CDR2 FQNNGV. The ends lost 4 bases at V and 2 bases at J; junction bases unmatched: 1. CDR3 DNA sequence: TGTGCCAGCAGCTCAGGGGGAAACACTGAAGCTTTCTTT. The encoded protein is CASSSGGNTEAFF.

The V and J genes are TRBV30 and TRBJ2-7; 7 bases are a match to TRBD1. The germline CDR1 and CDR2 sequences are GTSNPN and SVGIG (reference sequence). This CDR3 has 12 amino acids. Trimming cost V 8 bases and J 2 bases; bases outside gene matches: 6. DNA for the CDR3: TGTGCCGGGGCCGGGACAGCCTACGAGCAGTACTTC. This sequence encodes CAGAGTAYEQYF.

This clone is judged medium-sized (0.01 to 0.1%). The CDR3 loop is CASSERVLGQGGNQPQHF. CDR3 nucleotides: TGTGCCAGCAGTGAACGGGTTTTAGGACAGGGGGGCAATCAGCCCCAGCATTTT. The gene calls are TRBV6-1 and TRBJ1-5, with 10 bases lining up with TRBD1. CDR1 and CDR2 (germline): MNHNS, SASEGT. The V gene end was trimmed by 2 bases and the J gene end by 2 bases; junction bases not matched to a gene: 9. The CDR3 spans 18 residues.

The chain joins TRBV5-8 to TRBJ2-5, with 7 nucleotides matching TRBD1. The end of the DNA is better explained by TRBJ2-7, so the J call may be wrong. This CDR3 region has 14 residues. CDR1 SGHTS and CDR2 YDEGEE come from the germline V gene. The CDR3 region is CASSFWGQTYEQYF. As DNA, the CDR3 is TGTGCCAGCAGCTTCTGGGGACAGACTTACGAGCAGTACTTC.

This clone was seen more than once but under ten times. This chain links TRBV7-8 with TRBJ1-2; D perhaps matches TRBD1 (6 bases). The germline V gene has CDR1 SGHVS and CDR2 FQNEAQ. The CDR3 covers 16 residues. V shed 0 bases and J shed 4 bases, with 15 bases lying between them. The DNA of the CDR3 is TGTGCCAGCAGCTTAGCCCAAGGGCCCAGGGGCTATGGCTACACCTTC. This gives the protein CASSLAQGPRGYGYTF.

By sample share, this clone is large (0.1 to 1%). This chain connects TRBV28 to TRBJ2-3; 14 bases agree with TRBD2. V lost 6 bases, J lost 0 bases, and 14 bases stayed unmatched. The length of the CDR3 is 20 residues. Germline V gives CDR1 MDHEN, CDR2 SYDVKM. The CDR3 nucleotides read TGTGCCAGCAGGCCACAGGGACTAGCGGGAGAGAGAGATAGCACAGATACGCAGTATTTT. Its protein is CASRPQGLAGERDSTDTQYF.

This clone was picked up a small number of times. A far larger clone lies a single base away; this is likely a read error. The sample contains more than one DNA sequence encoding this CDR3. The J gene is TRBJ1-1, the V gene TRBV10-3, with a weak D call TRBD1 (6 bases). Germline values: CDR1 ENHRY, CDR2 SYGVKD. The CDR3 totals 11 residues. The CDR3 region has the DNA TGTGCGGGGGGCGGCTCTAATGAAGCTTTCTTT. Amino acid sequence: CAGGGSNEAFF.

The CDR3 nucleotides are TGTGCCAGCAGCGCAGGGACTAGCGGGAGCAATGAGCAGTTCTTC. Its protein product is CASSAGTSGSNEQFF. This rearrangement joins TRBV5-8 to TRBJ2-1; 14 nucleotides agree with TRBD2. The V and J ends lost 4 bases and 6 bases, in that order; junction bases with no gene match: 3. The CDR3 is 15 amino acids. Germline V CDR1 and CDR2: SGHTS, YDEGEE.

This clone was seen only a few times. This chain connects TRBV6-6 to TRBJ1-3; TRBD1 is a possible D gene (6 bases). Germline CDR1 and CDR2: MNHNY and SVGAGI (reference sequence). This CDR3 is built from 15 residues. V lost 5 bases to trimming and J lost 4 bases, with 15 bases between them. DNA for the CDR3: TGTGCCAGCAGTCGCGGGGGGGCAGGAGGAAACACCATATATTTT. Protein product: CASSRGGAGGNTIYF.

Sample share makes this clone hyperexpanded (1% or more). This chain uses TRBV30 with TRBJ2-5; TRBD1 matches 9 bases. CDR3 length: 15 amino acids. CDR1 is GTSNPN and CDR2 is SVGIG in the germline V gene (reference sequence). V lost 8 bases and J lost 2; bases outside the gene matches: 12. The CDR3 protein is CAGQTGTGRQETQYF. CDR3 nucleotides: TGTGCCGGGCAAACCGGGACAGGGAGACAAGAGACCCAGTACTTC. The whole variable domain, filled in from reference TRBV30 and TRBJ2-5, reads SQTIHQWPATLVQPVGSPLSLECTVEGTSNPNLYWYRQAAGRGLQLLFYSVGIGQISSEVPQNLSASRPQDRQFILSSKKLLLSDSGFYLCAGQTGTGRQETQYFGPGTRLLVL.

By frequency in the sample, this clone is medium-sized. For the CDR3, the DNA is TGTGCCAGCAGCTTGTATCCAGCTAACTATGGCTACACCTTC. Protein product: CASSLYPANYGYTF. This chain connects TRBV5-5 to TRBJ1-2; the D is unclear. The CDR3 totals 14 residues. The V end lost 1 base, the J end lost 0 bases, and 7 bases lay between the germline ends. Germline V lookup: CDR1 SGHKS, CDR2 YYEKEE (reference sequence).

CDR3 loop: CSALWNYGYTF. The CDR3 bases are TGCAGCGCCCTCTGGAACTATGGCTACACCTTC. The V call is TRBV29-1, the J call TRBJ1-2; D is unclear. The CDR3 has 11 residues. Per the germline V gene, CDR1 is SQVTM and CDR2 is ANQGSEA. V was pared by 7 bases and J by 2 bases, with 8 bases between. The whole variable domain, remainder taken from reference TRBV29-1 and TRBJ1-2, is SAVISQKPSRDICQRGTSLTIQCQVDSQVTMMFWYRQQPGQSLTLIATANQGSEATYESGFVIDKFPISRPNLTFSTLTVSNMSPEDSSIYLCSALWNYGYTFGSGTRLTVV.

The rearrangement uses TRBV4-2 and TRBJ2-1; 12 bases align to TRBD1. The CDR3 spans 16 residues. From germline, CDR1 is LGHNA and CDR2 YNFKEQ. Losses at the gene ends were 0 bases for V and 9 bases for J; bases not matched to a gene: 6. The CDR3: CASSQDMGTGGSEQFF. The CDR3 nucleotides read TGTGCCAGCAGCCAAGATATGGGGACAGGGGGCAGTGAGCAGTTCTTC.